Following are 19 T cell receptor beta chains from one sample sequenced in a study of vaccination effects on CD4 cells after COVID-19. Cells that had been cultured for roughly ten days were the source of isolated CD4+ T cells. Clones were read by immunoSEQ multiplex PCR, and TCRdb kept only the in-frame ones, dropping some. The sample lists roughly 50,000 clones; more than 65% were seen once. The antigens for these receptors are not known. The source was CD4+ T cells from PBMCs cultured without peptide, collected before COVID-19 vaccination. These receptors all stem from a human donor who received a COVID-19 vaccine.

The chain couples TRBV4-3 to TRBJ2-5; 9 bases align to TRBD2. The CDR3 runs to 22 residues. V lost 1 base and J lost 2; bases outside the gene matches: 23. The germline gives CDR1 LGHNA, CDR2 YSLEER. In nucleotides, the CDR3 is TGCGCCAGCAGCCAAGGTCCGGCGGGGGGGTCTCGATGGGATGGGGTTCAAGAGACCCAGTACTTC. It yields the protein CASSQGPAGGSRWDGVQETQYF.

In regard to this clone: This sample also contains other DNA sequences that code for the same CDR3. CDR3 nucleotide sequence: TGCGCCAGCAGCTTGGGACAGGGTCGGGGAGATACGCAGTATTTT. Translation: CASSLGQGRGDTQYF. V and J are TRBV5-1 and TRBJ2-3; 7 nucleotides line up with TRBD1. This CDR3 is built from 15 residues. Germline V gives CDR1 SGHRS, CDR2 YFSETQ. J lost 5 bases, V lost 0 bases, and 6 bases had no gene match.

This clone appeared a few times. The rearrangement uses TRBV11-3 and TRBJ2-1; the D gene is possibly TRBD2 (5 bases). The ends were cut back, 5 bases at V and 10 bases at J, with 18 bases in the middle. CDR3 length: 14 residues. Looked up from germline, CDR1 is SGHNT and CDR2 is YENEEA. The CDR3 DNA sequence: TGTGCCAGCAGCCCGGACTTAGTATCTCGGGAGCAGTTCTTC. Its translation is CASSPDLVSREQFF. The whole variable domain, filled in from reference TRBV11-3 and TRBJ2-1, reads EAGVVQSPRYKIIEKKQPVAFWCNPISGHNTLYWYLQNLGQGPELLIRYENEEAVDDSQLPKDRFSAERLKGVDSTLKIQPAELGDSAVYLCASSPDLVSREQFFGPGTRLTVL.

The count of this clone is one. V gene TRBV15 combines with J gene TRBJ1-1; D remains unclear. Per germline, CDR1 LNHNV and CDR2 YYDKDF (reference sequence). V lost 3 bases and J 2 bases, leaving 10 bases between the germline ends. This CDR3 spans 14 amino acids. CDR3 region: CATSRPPSNTEAFF. The CDR3 nucleotides are TGTGCCACCAGCAGGCCCCCCAGCAACACTGAAGCTTTCTTT.

The chain couples TRBV3-1 (or the pseudogene TRBV3-2) to TRBJ1-3; D unclear. Germline V gives CDR1 LGHDT, CDR2 YNNKEL (reference sequence). V lost 1 base and J 1 base, leaving 11 bases between the germline ends. The CDR3 is made up of 16 amino acids. The CDR3 loop is CASSQVGGRSGNTIYF. The CDR3 DNA is TGTGCCAGCAGCCAAGTGGGTGGACGTTCTGGAAACACCATATATTTT.

The chain links TRBV6-5 to TRBJ2-1; D not resolved. Germline V gene lookup returns CDR1 MNHEY and CDR2 SVGAGI. This CDR3 has 12 residues. V was clipped by 6 bases and J by 0 bases, with 3 bases between them. The CDR3 region has the DNA TGTGCCAGCAGCCGCTCCTACAATGAGCAGTTCTTC. It codes for CASSRSYNEQFF.

The rearrangement joins TRBV5-6 to TRBJ1-2, with TRBD1 as a possible D gene (6 bases). CDR1 is SGHDT and CDR2 is YYEEEE in the germline V gene. The CDR3 extends over 14 amino acids. Deletions cut 6 bases from V and 5 bases from J, with 17 bases between. CDR3 nucleotide sequence: TGTGCCAGCATCCGAGGGGGGTCCCCTTATGGCTACACCTTC. As protein: CASIRGGSPYGYTF.

A note on this clone: The identical CDR3 is also encoded by other nucleotide sequences in the sample. The rearrangement links TRBV9 to TRBJ2-7; D perhaps matches TRBD2 (5 bases). Per the germline V gene, CDR1 is SGDLS and CDR2 is YYNGEE. V was pared by 0 bases and J by 1 base, with 8 bases between. This CDR3 contains 14 residues. CDR3 nucleotides: TGTGCCAGCAGCGTAGGCCCGGGGTCCTACGAGCAGTACTTC. It translates to CASSVGPGSYEQYF.

J is TRBJ2-2 and V is TRBV27, with 10 nucleotides matching TRBD2. The CDR3 is 18 residues long. V shed 2 bases and J 2 bases; nucleotides not matched to a gene: 8. The germline V gene encodes CDR1 MNHEY and CDR2 SMNVEV (reference sequence). CDR3 protein: CASSLGLAGVGNTGELFF. DNA of the CDR3: TGTGCCAGCAGTTTAGGGCTAGCGGGAGTTGGAAACACCGGGGAGCTGTTTTTT.

The chain is built from TRBV5-1 and TRBJ1-1; D remains unclear. The germline V and J ends were trimmed by 4 bases and 6 bases, with 19 bases remaining between them. CDR3 size: 15 residues. Germline CDR1 and CDR2: SGHRS and YFSETQ. CDR3 DNA: TGCGCCAGCAGCCCGGGAATTCTTTTTGGCCCTGAAGCTTTCTTT. This codes for CASSPGILFGPEAFF.

This chain joins TRBV9 and TRBJ2-7, with no clear D. The CDR3 is 15 residues long. Deletions cut 4 bases from V and 2 bases from J, with 16 bases between. Per the germline V gene, CDR1 is SGDLS and CDR2 is YYNGEE. CDR3 sequence (DNA): TGTGCCAGCAGCCCCTGGTCCGGCGCGGCCTACGAGCAGTACTTC. It is translated as CASSPWSGAAYEQYF.

The chain couples TRBV18 to TRBJ1-5; 8 bases match TRBD1. The V gene end was trimmed by 6 bases and the J gene end by 4 bases; junction bases not matched to a gene: 8. The germline V gene has CDR1 KGHSH and CDR2 LQKENI. This CDR3 has 15 amino acids. The CDR3 DNA reads as TGTGCCAGCTCGCCGGGACAGGATTTGAATCAGCCCCAGCATTTT. Its protein product is CASSPGQDLNQPQHF.

The CDR3 nucleotides are TGTGCCAGCAAACCAGGACCCGGGGAGCTGTTTTTT. Its translation is CASKPGPGELFF. The chain couples TRBV2 to TRBJ2-2; no clear D gene. CDR3 length: 12 amino acids. With 7 bases removed from V and 6 bases from J, the gap between germline ends came to 9 bases. CDR1 is SNHLY, CDR2 FYNNEI, per germline.

V usage is TRBV28 and J usage is TRBJ2-7; 8 positions match TRBD2. The CDR3 runs 14 residues. Germline V lookup: CDR1 MDHEN, CDR2 SYDVKM. The V and J ends lost 7 bases and 3 bases, in that order; junction bases with no gene match: 8. CDR3 sequence: CASNIAGRFYEQYF. For the CDR3, the DNA is TGTGCCAGCAACATAGCGGGACGTTTCTACGAGCAGTACTTC.

The chain combines TRBV28 with TRBJ1-1; D is uncertain. Trimming shortened V by 4 bases and J by 4 bases, and 4 bases separated the two germline ends. The CDR3 has 11 residues. Germline V gene data show CDR1 as MDHEN and CDR2 as SYDVKM. The DNA of the CDR3 is TGTGCCAGCAGTTCCCTCACTGAAGCTTTCTTT. The encoded protein is CASSSLTEAFF. The whole variable domain, remainder taken from reference TRBV28 and TRBJ1-1, is DVKVTQSSRYLVKRTGEKVFLECVQDMDHENMFWYRQDPGLGLRLIYFSYDVKMKEKGDIPEGYSVSREKKERFSLILESASTNQTSMYLCASSSLTEAFFGQGTRLTVV.

The chain joins TRBV5-5 to TRBJ2-7; D gene ambiguous. V was clipped by 2 bases and J by 3 bases, with 9 bases between them. Germline V gives CDR1 SGHKS, CDR2 YYEKEE (reference sequence). This CDR3 spans 13 amino acids. The CDR3 here is CASSFARNYEQYF. The CDR3 DNA is TGTGCCAGCAGCTTTGCAAGGAACTACGAGCAGTACTTC. Filled out from reference TRBV5-5 and TRBJ2-7, the complete variable domain reads DAGVTQSPTHLIKTRGQQVTLRCSPISGHKSVSWYQQVLGQGPQFIFQYYEKEERGRGNFPDRFSARQFPNYSSELNVNALLLGDSALYLCASSFARNYEQYFGPGTRLTVT.

The rearrangement uses TRBV28 and TRBJ2-1; no reliable D call. The V end lost 5 bases, the J end lost 4 bases, and 9 bases lay between the germline ends. Looked up from germline, CDR1 is MDHEN and CDR2 is SYDVKM. This CDR3 contains 13 residues. The CDR3 region is CASSGPLYNEQFF. The CDR3 coding sequence is TGTGCCAGCAGTGGACCGCTGTACAATGAGCAGTTCTTC.

The V and J genes are TRBV14 and TRBJ1-3; D unclear. The CDR3 has 16 residues. The germline V and J ends were trimmed by 3 bases and 0 bases, with 12 bases remaining between them. CDR1 and CDR2 (germline): SGHDN, FVKESK. The CDR3 region is CASSQLGPPSGNTIYF. The CDR3 coding sequence is TGTGCCAGCAGCCAGTTGGGTCCACCCTCTGGAAACACCATATATTTT.

This clone was recorded only once. The genes are TRBV7-9 and TRBJ2-1; no definite D call. The germline CDR1 and CDR2 sequences are SEHNR and FQNEAQ (reference sequence). V lost 5 bases and J 10 bases, leaving 12 bases between the germline ends. The CDR3 loop spans 12 amino acids. In DNA, the CDR3 is TGTGCCAGCAGCCACTCCCCGTGGGAGCAGTTCTTC. Encoded protein: CASSHSPWEQFF.